The 24 T cell receptor beta chains below come from one sample, sequenced in a study of blood T cell repertoires in COVID-19. Clones were read by immunoSEQ multiplex PCR, and TCRdb kept only the in-frame ones, dropping some. The sample consists of about 21,000 clones, roughly nine tenths of them appearing once. Sequenced material: peripheral blood. All receptors come from a human donor with active COVID-19. The donor label of this sample is uncertain.

This chain joins TRBV6-2 or TRBV6-3 and TRBJ2-2; maybe TRBD1 (6 bases). The CDR3 runs 16 residues. V dropped 6 bases and J dropped 2 bases, with 16 bases sitting between them. CDR1 is MNHEY and CDR2 is SVGEGT in the germline V gene. The CDR3 nucleotides are TGTGCCAGCAGCCACCGGGCAGGGGTCAACACCGGGGAGCTGTTTTTT. Its protein product is CASSHRAGVNTGELFF.

The chain is built from TRBV7-8 and TRBJ2-7; 9 positions agree with TRBD1. CDR3 length: 14 amino acids. Germline-derived CDR1 and CDR2 are SGHVS and FQNEAQ. V gave up 8 bases and J gave up 4 bases; unmatched junction bases: 9. CDR3 residues: CASGLYRGQYEQYF. The CDR3 DNA follows: TGTGCCAGCGGCCTCTACAGGGGGCAGTACGAGCAGTACTTC.

V is TRBV28 and J is TRBJ2-5, with TRBD2 matching 9 bases. V trimming: 6 bases; J trimming: 2 bases; junction bases outside the gene matches: 10. There are 16 residues in the CDR3. In germline, CDR1 is MDHEN, CDR2 SYDVKM. As DNA, the CDR3 is TGTGCCAGCAGCCCACTCAGGGCGGGAGGGCAAGAGACCCAGTACTTC. This translates into CASSPLRAGGQETQYF.

The chain carries TRBV11-2 and TRBJ1-5, with D tentatively TRBD1 (6 bases). The CDR3 loop spans 15 amino acids. V was shortened by 0 bases and J by 1 base, with 7 bases between the two germline ends. CDR1 and CDR2 from the germline V gene are SGHAT and FQNNGV. In DNA, the CDR3 is TGTGCCAGCAGCTTAGAGAGGGGGAGCAATCAGCCCCAGCATTTT. Translation gives CASSLERGSNQPQHF. Filled out from reference TRBV11-2 and TRBJ1-5, the complete variable domain reads EAGVAQSPRYKIIEKRQSVAFWCNPISGHATLYWYQQILGQGPKLLIQFQNNGVVDDSQLPKDRFSAERLKGVDSTLKIQPAKLEDSAVYLCASSLERGSNQPQHFGDGTRLSIL.

Only one count was recorded for this clone. The chain joins TRBV6-2 or TRBV6-3 to TRBJ1-5; D may be TRBD1 (5 bases). The V end lost 6 bases, the J end lost 9 bases, and 15 bases lay between the germline ends. The CDR3 runs to 13 residues. Germline loops: CDR1 MNHEY, CDR2 SVGEGT. The CDR3 DNA is TGTGCCAGCAGCCCGATAAGGGGTTCGCCCCAGCATTTT. Amino acids: CASSPIRGSPQHF.

The gene calls are TRBV28 and TRBJ2-7, with 13 bases fitting TRBD2. The CDR3 sequence is 13 residues long. V gave up 10 bases and J gave up 5 bases; unmatched junction bases: 5. CDR1 and CDR2 (germline): MDHEN, SYDVKM. CDR3 amino acids: CAIRTSGRDEQYF. Here the CDR3 DNA reads TGTGCCATCCGTACTAGCGGGAGGGACGAGCAGTACTTC.

A few counts support this clone. The chain combines TRBV7-8 with TRBJ1-5; tentative D call: TRBD1 (6 bases). Per the germline V gene, CDR1 is SGHVS and CDR2 is FQNEAQ. The CDR3 is made up of 14 amino acids. The V and J ends lost 3 bases and 7 bases respectively, with 13 bases between them. The CDR3 DNA follows: TGTGCCAGCAGCTTCGACAGGACAAGGCAGCCCCAGCATTTT. Translated: CASSFDRTRQPQHF. Together with reference TRBV7-8 and TRBJ1-5, the CDR3 gives the full variable domain: GAGVSQSPRYKVAKRGQDVALRCDPISGHVSLFWYQQALGQGPEFLTYFQNEAQLDKSGLPSDRFFAERPEGSVSTLKIQRTQQEDSAVYLCASSFDRTRQPQHFGDGTRLSIL.

CDR3 residues: CASSQDMQTRELFF. The CDR3 nucleotides read TGCGCCAGCAGCCAAGATATGCAGACTCGGGAGCTGTTTTTT. V usage is TRBV4-3 and J usage is TRBJ2-2, with no clear D. V shed 0 bases and J shed 9 bases, with 11 bases lying between them. Germline-derived CDR1 and CDR2 are LGHNA and YSLEER. The CDR3 is made up of 14 amino acids.

This chain links TRBV30 with TRBJ1-4; 8 nucleotides line up with TRBD1. V was pared by 3 bases and J by 7 bases, with 10 bases of the junction left unmatched. This CDR3 is 15 amino acids long. The germline CDR1 and CDR2 sequences are GTSNPN and SVGIG (reference sequence). The CDR3 bases are TGTGCCTGGAGGGACATCGGGACAGGAAGTGAAAAACTGTTTTTT. Residues: CAWRDIGTGSEKLFF.

In its sample, this clone is large (0.1 to 1%). The rearrangement links TRBV28 to TRBJ1-1, with a possible D match to TRBD1 (5 bases). Germline assignment: CDR1 MDHEN and CDR2 SYDVKM. V shed 3 bases and J shed 5 bases, with 16 bases lying between them. The CDR3 loop spans 15 amino acids. DNA of the CDR3: TGTGCCAGCAGTTTGGATGGCGGGACGGGGACTGAAGCTTTCTTT. This codes for CASSLDGGTGTEAFF.

The chain carries TRBV2 and TRBJ1-5, with D unresolved. Trimming stripped 8 bases from V and 2 bases from J, with 10 bases between. CDR1 and CDR2 (germline): SNHLY, FYNNEI. The CDR3 covers 13 residues. CDR3 DNA: TGTGCCAGCTCGGTTCACCGCAATCAGCCCCAGCATTTT. It yields the protein CASSVHRNQPQHF.

The V call is TRBV10-3, the J call TRBJ2-5; D possibly corresponds to TRBD2 (6 bases). CDR1 is ENHRY and CDR2 is SYGVKD in the germline V gene. V lost 5 bases, J lost 2 bases, and 15 bases lay in between. The CDR3 totals 15 residues. This chain's CDR3 is CAISYRPAGQETQYF. CDR3 in DNA: TGTGCCATCAGTTACCGGCCGGCGGGACAAGAGACCCAGTACTTC.

The chain has TRBV4-3 and TRBJ1-6; D ambiguous. CDR1 and CDR2 (germline): LGHNA, YSLEER. The CDR3 is made up of 15 amino acids. V lost 0 bases and J lost 8, with 11 bases in between. The CDR3 DNA is TGCGCCAGCAGCCAAGATAGTGGGAGGTATTCACCCCTCCACTTT. Its protein product is CASSQDSGRYSPLHF.

The chain uses TRBV5-5 and TRBJ2-1; D possibly corresponds to TRBD1 (6 bases). Per germline, CDR1 SGHKS and CDR2 YYEKEE (reference sequence). The CDR3 is 16 residues long. The V gene lost 0 bases and the J gene lost 5 bases, with 15 bases spanning the gap. The CDR3 DNA reads TGTGCCAGCAGCTTGGGATATGGGGGCTCAAACAATGAGCAGTTCTTC. The encoded protein is CASSLGYGGSNNEQFF. The full variable domain, completed using reference TRBV5-5 and TRBJ2-1, is DAGVTQSPTHLIKTRGQQVTLRCSPISGHKSVSWYQQVLGQGPQFIFQYYEKEERGRGNFPDRFSARQFPNYSSELNVNALLLGDSALYLCASSLGYGGSNNEQFFGPGTRLTVL.

This clone has just one count. J is TRBJ2-7 and V is TRBV19; TRBD2 aligns across 11 bases. The CDR3 is 15 amino acids. The V gene's germline CDR1 is LNHDA and CDR2 SQIVND (reference sequence). Trimming at V came to 3 bases and at J to 2 bases, leaving 3 bases not matched to a gene. Here the CDR3 DNA reads TGTGCCAGTAGTATGTCTAGCGGGGGGACCTACGAGCAGTACTTC. This translates into CASSMSSGGTYEQYF. Drawing the rest from reference TRBV19 and TRBJ2-7, the complete variable domain is DGGITQSPKYLFRKEGQNVTLSCEQNLNHDAMYWYRQDPGQGLRLIYYSQIVNDFQKGDIAEGYSVSREKKESFPLTVTSAQKNPTAFYLCASSMSSGGTYEQYFGPGTRLTVT.

This rearrangement joins TRBV6-5 to TRBJ2-1; maybe TRBD2 (5 bases). The germline V and J ends were trimmed by 10 bases and 0 bases, with 16 bases remaining between them. CDR3 length: 15 amino acids. CDR1 is MNHEY, CDR2 SVGAGI, per germline. Here the CDR3 reads CATAPGKSSYNEQFF. CDR3 nucleotides: TGTGCCACGGCCCCCGGGAAGAGCTCCTACAATGAGCAGTTCTTC.

The V call is TRBV18, the J call TRBJ2-5; D might be TRBD1 (5 bases). Per germline, CDR1 KGHSH and CDR2 LQKENI. The CDR3 loop spans 14 amino acids. V dropped 2 bases and J dropped 2 bases, with 9 bases sitting between them. CDR3 in DNA: TGTGCCAGCTCACCAGGGGCTCAACAAGAGACCCAGTACTTC. Its translation: CASSPGAQQETQYF. The whole variable domain, remainder taken from reference TRBV18 and TRBJ2-5, is NAGVMQNPRHLVRRRGQEARLRCSPMKGHSHVYWYRQLPEEGLKFMVYLQKENIIDESGMPKERFSAEFPKEGPSILRIQQVVRGDSAAYFCASSPGAQQETQYFGPGTRLLVL.

This chain links TRBV28 with TRBJ2-1; possibly TRBD2 for D (5 bases). The length of the CDR3 is 13 residues. The V gene lost 5 bases and the J gene lost 3 bases, with 8 bases spanning the gap. Germline V gene lookup returns CDR1 MDHEN and CDR2 SYDVKM. CDR3 DNA sequence: TGTGCCAGCAGTAGCGGAAGCTACAATGAGCAGTTCTTC. Protein sequence: CASSSGSYNEQFF.

The chain recombines TRBV5-8 with TRBJ1-5; weak D call: TRBD1 (5 bases). The CDR3 sequence is 14 residues long. Germline V gene data show CDR1 as SGHTS and CDR2 as YDEGEE. Trimming took 4 bases from V and 2 from J, leaving 10 bases between them. CDR3 bases: TGTGCCAGCAGCCTGGACATTCGCAATCAGCCCCAGCATTTT. Translated, it gives CASSLDIRNQPQHF.

This clone was observed a single time. The rearrangement joins TRBV3-1 (or the pseudogene TRBV3-2) to TRBJ2-1, with D possibly being TRBD2 (6 bases). The germline gives CDR1 LGHDT, CDR2 YNNKEL (reference sequence). This CDR3 has 13 residues. Trimming removed 3 bases at V and 9 bases at J, with 12 bases between. As DNA, the CDR3 is TGTGCCAGCAGCCAGTTTGGGACTGCTGAGCAGTTCTTC. Translated, it gives CASSQFGTAEQFF.

The CDR3, as DNA: TGTGCCAGCAGCTTGTCCGGGGTCGTGATAGACGAGCAGTACTTC. Protein sequence: CASSLSGVVIDEQYF. V usage is TRBV7-2 and J usage is TRBJ2-7; tentative D call: TRBD2 (5 bases). CDR1 and CDR2 (germline): SGHTA, FQGNSA. V lost 3 bases and J lost 5, with 17 bases in between. The CDR3 covers 15 residues.

In this sample, this clone turned up once. The chain links TRBV5-6 to TRBJ1-6, with TRBD1 matching 11 bases. The V gene end was trimmed by 4 bases and the J gene end by 6 bases; junction bases not matched to a gene: 6. In germline, CDR1 is SGHDT, CDR2 YYEEEE. The CDR3 covers 16 residues. As DNA, the CDR3 is TGTGCCAGCAGCCTTGGACAGGGGGCAGGTAATTCACCCCTCCACTTT. Translation gives CASSLGQGAGNSPLHF.

The chain employs TRBV28 and TRBJ2-3, with 9 bases lining up with TRBD2. CDR3 length: 16 amino acids. Trimming removed 3 bases from V and 2 bases from J; junction bases left unmatched: 6. Germline assignment: CDR1 MDHEN and CDR2 SYDVKM. As DNA, the CDR3 is TGTGCCAGCAGTTTCAGGCTAGCGGGATACACAGATACGCAGTATTTT. Its protein is CASSFRLAGYTDTQYF.

The rearrangement uses TRBV25-1 and TRBJ2-1, with D possibly TRBD2 on 5 matching bases. Germline V gene sequence: CDR1 MGHDK, CDR2 SYGVNS. The CDR3 contains 11 residues. DNA of the CDR3: TGTGCACTAGTCCCCTACAATGAGCAGTTCTTC. Residues: CALVPYNEQFF.